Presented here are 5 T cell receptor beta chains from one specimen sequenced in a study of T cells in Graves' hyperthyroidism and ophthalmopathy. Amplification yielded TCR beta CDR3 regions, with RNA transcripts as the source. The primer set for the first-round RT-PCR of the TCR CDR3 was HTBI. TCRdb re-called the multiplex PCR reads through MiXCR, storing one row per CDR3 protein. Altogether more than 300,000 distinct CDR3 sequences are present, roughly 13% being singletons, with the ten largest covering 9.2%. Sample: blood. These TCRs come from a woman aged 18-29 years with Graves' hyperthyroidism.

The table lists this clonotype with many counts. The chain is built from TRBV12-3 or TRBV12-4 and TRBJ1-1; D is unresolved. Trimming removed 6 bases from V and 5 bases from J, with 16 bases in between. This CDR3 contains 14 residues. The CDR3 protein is CASRGGSRRTEAFF. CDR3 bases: TGTGCCAGCAGGGGTGGGTCCCGGAGGACTGAAGCTTTCTTT.

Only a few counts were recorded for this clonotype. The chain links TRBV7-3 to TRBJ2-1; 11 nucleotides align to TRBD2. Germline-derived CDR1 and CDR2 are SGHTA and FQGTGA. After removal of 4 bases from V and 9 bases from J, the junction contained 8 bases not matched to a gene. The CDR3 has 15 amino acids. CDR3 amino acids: CASSSLAGGNGEQFF. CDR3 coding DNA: TGTGCCAGCAGCTCCTTAGCGGGAGGGAACGGTGAGCAGTTCTTC. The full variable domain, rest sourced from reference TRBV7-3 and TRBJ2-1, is GAGVSQTPSNKVTEKGKYVELRCDPISGHTALYWYRQSLGQGPEFLIYFQGTGAADDSGLPNDRFFAVRPEGSVSTLKIQRTERGDSAVYLCASSSLAGGNGEQFFGPGTRLTVL.

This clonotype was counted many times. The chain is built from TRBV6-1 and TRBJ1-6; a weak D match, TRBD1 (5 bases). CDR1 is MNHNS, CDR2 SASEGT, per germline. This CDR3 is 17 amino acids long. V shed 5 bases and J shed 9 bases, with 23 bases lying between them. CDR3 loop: CASSKGFVGQGGSPLHF. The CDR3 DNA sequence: TGTGCCAGCAGTAAAGGGTTCGTGGGGCAGGGAGGTTCACCCCTCCACTTT.

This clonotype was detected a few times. CDR3 region: CASSLNQGSGNTIYF. The CDR3, as DNA: TGTGCCAGCAGCTTAAATCAGGGGTCTGGAAACACCATATATTTT. The rearrangement uses TRBV7-3 and TRBJ1-3, with a possible D match to TRBD1 (6 bases). The CDR3 has 15 residues. Germline assignment: CDR1 SGHTA and CDR2 FQGTGA. The V end was cut by 1 base, the J end by 1 base, with 8 bases between.

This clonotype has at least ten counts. The CDR3 nucleotides read TGCAGTGCAAGAAGCGGGGCTGGGTATGAGCAGTTCTTC. Amino acid sequence: CSARSGAGYEQFF. The V call is TRBV20-1, the J call TRBJ2-1; the match to TRBD2 covers 7 bases. The CDR3 totals 13 residues. Germline V gives CDR1 DFQATT, CDR2 SNEGSKA (reference sequence). J gave up 8 bases and V 6 bases, and 10 bases lay outside the gene matches.